Listed here are 7 T cell receptor beta chains from one sample, sequenced in a study of patients and donors after allogeneic stem cell transplantation. TCRdb recomputed calls from the RT-PCR reads with MiXCR, one row per CDR3 protein. The profile shows roughly 26,000 distinct CDR3 sequences, about 8% of them singletons. Sequenced sample: blood, either unsorted or a sorted T cell fraction (not recorded which). These receptors were obtained from a human donor who was either an allogeneic HSCT recipient or a stem cell or donor lymphocyte infusion donor (not recorded which). It is not recorded whose cells these are; they may come from a transplant donor.

This clonotype came up many times. The CDR3 sequence: CASSLWRGAGANVLTF. DNA of the CDR3: TGTGCCAGCAGTTTATGGAGAGGGGCTGGGGCCAACGTCCTGACTTTC. The chain has TRBV28 and TRBJ2-6, with D perhaps matching TRBD1 or TRBD2 (5 bases each). From germline, CDR1 is MDHEN and CDR2 SYDVKM. The V end lost 0 bases, the J end lost 2 bases, and 8 bases lay between the germline ends. The CDR3 covers 16 residues. The whole variable domain, filled in from reference TRBV28 and TRBJ2-6, reads DVKVTQSSRYLVKRTGEKVFLECVQDMDHENMFWYRQDPGLGLRLIYFSYDVKMKEKGDIPEGYSVSREKKERFSLILESASTNQTSMYLCASSLWRGAGANVLTFGAGSRLTVL.

This clonotype was seen ten or more times. The chain is built from TRBV6-5 and TRBJ1-5, with D perhaps TRBD1 (6 bases). This CDR3 is built from 15 residues. Per germline, CDR1 MNHEY and CDR2 SVGAGI. The germline V and J ends were trimmed by 4 bases and 6 bases, with 16 bases remaining between them. DNA of the CDR3: TGTGCCAGCAGTTTGGTCAGGGGAGGGAGTCAGCCCCAGCATTTT. Translating gives CASSLVRGGSQPQHF.

This clonotype was detected many times. The V call is TRBV7-9, the J call TRBJ1-1, with D possibly being TRBD1 (5 bases). The length of the CDR3 is 12 residues. Trimming removed 5 bases from V and 6 bases from J, with 10 bases in between. The germline V gene has CDR1 SEHNR and CDR2 FQNEAQ (reference sequence). CDR3 amino acids: CASSRLGAEAFF. In nucleotides, the CDR3 is TGTGCCAGCAGCCGACTAGGGGCTGAAGCTTTCTTT. Using reference TRBV7-9 and TRBJ1-1 for the parts outside the CDR3, the full variable domain is DTGVSQNPRHKITKRGQNVTFRCDPISEHNRLYWYRQTLGQGPEFLTYFQNEAQLEKSRLLSDRFSAERPKGSFSTLEIQRTEQGDSAMYLCASSRLGAEAFFGQGTRLTVV.

A few counts support this clonotype. V usage is TRBV2 and J usage is TRBJ2-5; 7 positions agree with TRBD2. With V trimmed by 6 bases and J by 1 base, 17 bases remained unmatched. There are 18 residues in the CDR3. Looked up from germline, CDR1 is SNHLY and CDR2 is FYNNEI. The CDR3, as DNA: TGTGCCAGCAGAGCCACCCGGGAGCGGGATTGGCTCCAAGAGACCCAGTACTTC. It translates to CASRATRERDWLQETQYF.

The chain joins TRBV9 to TRBJ2-1, with TRBD2 identical over 16 bases. The J segment lost 6 bases and the V segment lost 0 bases, leaving 9 bases of the junction unmatched. Germline V gene data show CDR1 as SGDLS and CDR2 as YYNGEE. This CDR3 region has 19 residues. CDR3 nucleotides: TGTGCCAGCAGCGTAGCTTGGGGGACTAGCGGGGGGGCAATCAATGAGCAGTTCTTC. Translated: CASSVAWGTSGGAINEQFF.

J is TRBJ2-5 and V is TRBV9, with D possibly TRBD1 on 6 matching bases. CDR1 SGDLS and CDR2 YYNGEE come from the germline V gene. V dropped 0 bases and J dropped 0 bases, with 9 bases sitting between them. This CDR3 contains 15 residues. The CDR3: CASSVGTGYQETQYF. CDR3 sequence (DNA): TGTGCCAGCAGCGTAGGTACAGGGTACCAAGAGACCCAGTACTTC.

The chain is built from TRBV21-1 and TRBJ2-7; the D segment call TRBD2 is taken from the table without a DNA check. TRBV21-1 is classified as a pseudogene. CDR3 length equals 19 residues. CDR3 amino acids: CASSKARELGPVLSYEQYF. For the CDR3, the DNA is TGTGCCAGCAGCAAAGCTCGGGAGCTGGGGCCAGTCCTATCCTACGAGCAGTACTTC.